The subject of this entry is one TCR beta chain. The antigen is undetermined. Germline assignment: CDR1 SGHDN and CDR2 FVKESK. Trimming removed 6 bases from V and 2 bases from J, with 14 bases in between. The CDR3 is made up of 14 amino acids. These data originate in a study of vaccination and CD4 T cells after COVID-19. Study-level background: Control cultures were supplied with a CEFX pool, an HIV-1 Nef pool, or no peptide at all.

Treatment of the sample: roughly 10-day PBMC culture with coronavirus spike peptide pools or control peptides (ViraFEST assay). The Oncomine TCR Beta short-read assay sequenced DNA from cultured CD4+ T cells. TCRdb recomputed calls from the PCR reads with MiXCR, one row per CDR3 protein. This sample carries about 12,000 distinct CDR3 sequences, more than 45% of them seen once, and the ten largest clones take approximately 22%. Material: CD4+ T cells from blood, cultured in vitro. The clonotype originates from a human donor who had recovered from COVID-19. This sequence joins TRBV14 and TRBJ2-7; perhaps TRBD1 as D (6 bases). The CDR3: CASSRWTEAYEQYF. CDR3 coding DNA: TGTGCCAGCAGTCGCTGGACAGAAGCCTACGAGCAGTACTTC.